Below, one T cell receptor beta chain is given with its context. The source of the sample is a study of blood T cell repertoires in COVID-19. As for the study in general: PBMCs, B-cell-depleted T cells, or T cells were the source of the cDNA or gDNA that made up the material.

Patients in Seattle were enrolled during active infection, then followed longitudinally. Deletions cut 5 bases from V and 5 bases from J, with 9 bases between. This CDR3 comprises 12 residues. Germline CDR1 is MDHEN and CDR2 is SYDVKM. In the original workflow: Amplification of reference gene primers was used by the study to estimate nucleated cell counts. Clones were read by immunoSEQ multiplex PCR, and TCRdb kept only the in-frame ones, dropping some. V, J and clone size reflect that table, while D and trimming were determined from the DNA. The data hold about 480,000 clones, with roughly 89% observed a single time.

The TCR originated in a man aged 18 to 29 with COVID-19, enrolled during active disease. The chain carries TRBV28 and TRBJ1-1, with a tentative D call TRBD1 (5 bases). The specimen was peripheral blood. The CDR3 loop reads CASSARDTEAFF. The CDR3 DNA reads TGTGCCAGCAGTGCCAGGGATACTGAAGCTTTCTTT.